The clone carrying this TCR beta chain was seen a handful of times. Its target is unknown. This sample was included in a study of T cell clonotyping in hematopoietic cell transplantation. Study results and limitations: Without cell sorting, CD4 versus CD8 contributions remain unresolved. After transplant, recipient diversity fell while pathologically expanded clonotypes grew through day 180.

V gave up 4 bases and J gave up 1 base, with 16 bases separating them. Germline V gene data show CDR1 as MGHRA and CDR2 as YSYEKL. This CDR3 contains 16 residues. The assay was immunoSEQ multiplex PCR, and TCRdb's table has in-frame clones only and misses some. The data hold 8,000 to 8,500 clones, with 70% to 90% observed a single time. The genes are TRBV4-1 and TRBJ1-2; D is unclear. The clonotype comes from a male patient aged 55 to 69 who had an allogeneic stem cell transplant from a related donor, so the T cells may come from the graft donor. Some clones in this sample may be carry-over from other donors' samples. The starting material was peripheral blood mononuclear cells, obtained at the time of graft-versus-host disease after allogeneic stem cell transplant. DNA of the CDR3: TGCGCCAGCAGCCCCCTCTCGGACCTTCATAACTATGGCTACACCTTC. Translating it yields CASSPLSDLHNYGYTF.